The 25 T cell receptor beta chains in this list originate from one sample, sequenced in a study of shared clonotypes between healthy human individuals. Sequencing used immunoSEQ multiplex PCR; TCRdb keeps in-frame clones, though not all of them. The repertoire holds over 1.4 million clones, with about 96% as singletons. The sequenced material came from naive CD4+ T cells sorted from blood. Subset in this sample: CD45RA+ positively selected. The receptors shown here come from a man in his thirties or forties in good health.

This chain links TRBV18 with TRBJ1-5, with D maybe TRBD1 (5 bases). CDR3 size: 13 residues. Germline-derived CDR1 and CDR2 are KGHSH and LQKENI. V lost 8 bases and J 4 bases, leaving 12 bases between the germline ends. The CDR3 region has the DNA TGTGCCAGCACAACGGACATGAATCAGCCCCAGCATTTT. Translating gives CASTTDMNQPQHF.

The V and J genes are TRBV4-1 and TRBJ1-3; D is undetermined. Trimming cost V 4 bases and J 4 bases, with 14 bases left between them. The V gene's germline CDR1 is MGHRA and CDR2 YSYEKL. This CDR3 spans 15 amino acids. CDR3: CASSLIDASGNTIYF. CDR3 bases: TGCGCCAGCAGCCTTATAGACGCGTCCGGAAACACCATATATTTT.

V gene TRBV30 combines with J gene TRBJ1-5, with D tentatively TRBD1 (6 bases). Germline CDR1 is GTSNPN and CDR2 is SVGIG (reference sequence). The CDR3 covers 16 residues. Between the trimmed V and J ends, which lost 4 bases and 4 bases, there was a span of 20 bases. CDR3 sequence: CAWKPTNNRENQPQHF. CDR3 coding DNA: TGTGCCTGGAAACCCACCAATAACAGGGAGAATCAGCCCCAGCATTTT.

This chain joins TRBV6-6 and TRBJ1-3; D gene ambiguous. The CDR3 extends over 14 amino acids. Germline V lookup: CDR1 MNHNY, CDR2 SVGAGI (reference sequence). V lost 6 bases and J 0 bases, leaving 9 bases between the germline ends. The DNA for the CDR3 is TGTGCCAGCAGCGACGGAGCCTCTGGAAACACCATATATTTT. This codes for CASSDGASGNTIYF.

The rearrangement joins TRBV29-1 to TRBJ2-2; perhaps TRBD1 as D (6 bases). Germline loops: CDR1 SQVTM, CDR2 ANQGSEA. V lost 4 bases, J lost 6 bases, and 12 bases lay in between. This CDR3 has 13 amino acids. As DNA, the CDR3 is TGCAGCGTTGGGGGGCTTGAGGCCGGGGAGCTGTTTTTT. This translates into CSVGGLEAGELFF.

Of note for this clone: The sample contains more than one DNA sequence encoding this CDR3. The chain recombines TRBV5-1 with TRBJ2-3; unclear D gene. The CDR3 covers 13 residues. Germline CDR1 reads SGHRS; CDR2 reads YFSETQ. The germline V and J ends were trimmed by 1 base and 1 base, with 4 bases remaining between them. The CDR3: CASSLQGTDTQYF. The CDR3 DNA reads as TGCGCCAGCAGCTTGCAGGGCACAGATACGCAGTATTTT. The complete variable domain, with remaining parts taken from reference TRBV5-1 and TRBJ2-3, reads KAGVTQTPRYLIKTRGQQVTLSCSPISGHRSVSWYQQTPGQGLQFLFEYFSETQRNKGNFPGRFSGRQFSNSRSEMNVSTLELGDSALYLCASSLQGTDTQYFGPGTRLTVL.

This clone has a handful of counts. The genes are TRBV7-8 and TRBJ1-2; perhaps TRBD1 as D (5 bases). The CDR3 contains 13 residues. Germline CDR1 and CDR2: SGHVS and FQNEAQ. Trimming removed 1 base at V and 8 bases at J, with 11 bases between. The CDR3 DNA follows: TGTGCCAGCAGCTTAGGGTCAGGGATGGGCTACACCTTC. The encoded protein is CASSLGSGMGYTF.

The chain has TRBV2 and TRBJ2-5; TRBD2 is a possible D gene (5 bases). The CDR3 runs to 13 residues. Germline V gene lookup returns CDR1 SNHLY and CDR2 FYNNEI. Deletions cut 3 bases from V and 8 bases from J, with 13 bases between. This CDR3 is CASSDSGGGTQYF. The CDR3 DNA sequence: TGTGCCAGCAGTGATTCCGGAGGAGGAACCCAGTACTTC. The full variable domain, its missing parts supplied by reference TRBV2 and TRBJ2-5, is EPEVTQTPSHQVTQMGQEVILRCVPISNHLYFYWYRQILGQKVEFLVSFYNNEISEKSEIFDDQFSVERPDGSNFTLKIRSTKLEDSAMYFCASSDSGGGTQYFGPGTRLLVL.

The chain joins TRBV28 to TRBJ2-7; 7 bases map to TRBD1. The junction had 11 bases not matched to a gene; V was cut back by 6 bases and J by 3 bases. The CDR3 is 15 amino acids. Germline V lookup: CDR1 MDHEN, CDR2 SYDVKM. The CDR3 region has the DNA TGTGCCAGCAGCTTCCGGGACAGCACCCACTACGAGCAGTACTTC. It encodes CASSFRDSTHYEQYF.

V and J are TRBV5-1 and TRBJ1-2; D is unresolved. V lost 3 bases, J lost 4 bases, and 22 bases lay in between. The CDR3 is 17 residues long. Germline CDR1 reads SGHRS; CDR2 reads YFSETQ. The CDR3 loop reads CASSSKSPPEVGYGYTF. The CDR3, as DNA: TGCGCCAGCAGCTCAAAATCCCCGCCGGAGGTCGGCTATGGCTACACCTTC.

In regard to this clone: Other DNA sequences in the sample encode the same CDR3. The chain employs TRBV5-1 and TRBJ2-3, with a possible D match to TRBD2 (5 bases). Trimming pared 2 bases from V and 0 bases from J, leaving 10 bases between. The CDR3 is 15 amino acids. CDR1 and CDR2 (germline): SGHRS, YFSETQ. CDR3 sequence (DNA): TGCGCCAGCAGCTTAAATAGCGTGAGCACAGATACGCAGTATTTT. This encodes CASSLNSVSTDTQYF.

This chain uses TRBV30 with TRBJ2-7; D gene unclear. CDR3 length equals 15 residues. V was shortened by 1 base and J by 8 bases, with 21 bases between the two germline ends. Germline loops: CDR1 GTSNPN, CDR2 SVGIG (reference sequence). The CDR3 spells CAWSGKDLLLRKQYF. CDR3 nucleotide sequence: TGTGCCTGGAGTGGGAAGGACCTCTTACTACGAAAGCAGTACTTC.

This chain links TRBV28 with TRBJ2-7, with 9 bases identical to TRBD1. The CDR3 consists of 14 residues. J was trimmed by 3 bases and V by 2 bases; bases with no gene match: 2. Per germline, CDR1 MDHEN and CDR2 SYDVKM. Here the CDR3 DNA reads TGTGCCAGCAGTTTAACAGGGGGCCACTACGAGCAGTACTTC. Its translation is CASSLTGGHYEQYF.

This clone was counted once. The chain has TRBV5-4 and TRBJ2-7; 7 bases match TRBD2. Trimming at V came to 0 bases and at J to 1 base, leaving 16 bases not matched to a gene. This CDR3 spans 19 amino acids. CDR1 and CDR2 (germline): SGHNT, YYREEE (reference sequence). The CDR3, as DNA: TGTGCCAGCAGCTTGGGCGGGGGATTTTGGCTGGCGTCTTCCTACGAGCAGTACTTC. Translated, it gives CASSLGGGFWLASSYEQYF.

CDR3 amino acids: CASSEGSKQPPYGYTF. For the CDR3, the DNA is TGTGCCAGCAGTGAAGGGTCCAAACAGCCTCCCTATGGCTACACCTTC. The J gene is TRBJ1-2, the V gene TRBV2, with unresolved D. This CDR3 spans 16 amino acids. V was trimmed by 1 base and J by 4 bases, leaving 16 bases between them. The germline V gene has CDR1 SNHLY and CDR2 FYNNEI.

This clone occurred once. The chain has TRBV5-4 and TRBJ2-3; no reliable D call. This CDR3 spans 13 amino acids. Trimming stripped 1 base from V and 1 base from J, with 4 bases between. Germline lookup yields CDR1 SGHNT and CDR2 YYREEE (reference sequence). The CDR3 region is CASSLSGTDTQYF. In nucleotides, the CDR3 is TGTGCCAGCAGCTTGTCAGGCACAGATACGCAGTATTTT.

This chain joins TRBV9 and TRBJ2-7; tentatively, D is TRBD2 (6 bases). The CDR3 runs to 13 residues. The V gene lost 0 bases and the J gene lost 6 bases, with 10 bases spanning the gap. Germline CDR1 is SGDLS and CDR2 is YYNGEE. CDR3 region: CASSVVGSREQYF. Here the CDR3 DNA reads TGTGCCAGCAGCGTAGTCGGGAGCCGCGAGCAGTACTTC.

The chain carries TRBV2 and TRBJ1-2; 9 bases map to TRBD1. The CDR3 totals 14 residues. With 5 bases clipped from V and 5 bases from J, the junction kept 6 bases outside the gene matches. The germline CDR1 and CDR2 sequences are SNHLY and FYNNEI. The chain's CDR3 is CASSLQGASYGYTF. The CDR3, as DNA: TGTGCCAGCAGTCTACAGGGGGCTTCGTATGGCTACACCTTC. Drawing the rest from reference TRBV2 and TRBJ1-2, the complete variable domain is EPEVTQTPSHQVTQMGQEVILRCVPISNHLYFYWYRQILGQKVEFLVSFYNNEISEKSEIFDDQFSVERPDGSNFTLKIRSTKLEDSAMYFCASSLQGASYGYTFGSGTRLTVV.

The V and J genes are TRBV27 and TRBJ2-3; tentatively, D is TRBD2 (6 bases). V lost 2 bases, J lost 4 bases, and 10 bases lay in between. The CDR3 is made up of 14 amino acids. Germline loops: CDR1 MNHEY, CDR2 SMNVEV (reference sequence). The CDR3 coding sequence is TGTGCCAGCAGTTTAGAATCGGGAGCAGATACGCAGTATTTT. The encoded protein is CASSLESGADTQYF.

The V call is TRBV2, the J call TRBJ2-7; 10 nucleotides line up with TRBD1. CDR3 size: 14 residues. V was pared by 6 bases and J by 2 bases, with 4 bases of the junction left unmatched. CDR1 is SNHLY, CDR2 FYNNEI, per germline. The CDR3 DNA sequence: TGTGCCAGCAGCCGACAGGGGGCGGCCTACGAGCAGTACTTC. Its translation is CASSRQGAAYEQYF.

The chain carries TRBV15 and TRBJ1-4; D not resolved. The CDR3 extends over 16 amino acids. Germline CDR1 reads LNHNV; CDR2 reads YYDKDF (reference sequence). V lost 0 bases and J lost 4, with 12 bases in between. The CDR3 DNA reads as TGTGCCACCAGCAGAGATAAAAGGGCTTATAATGAAAAACTGTTTTTT. This gives the protein CATSRDKRAYNEKLFF. The entire variable domain, with the rest obtained from reference TRBV15 and TRBJ1-4, is as follows: DAMVIQNPRYQVTQFGKPVTLSCSQTLNHNVMYWYQQKSSQAPKLLFHYYDKDFNNEADTPDNFQSRRPNTSFCFLDIRSPGLGDTAMYLCATSRDKRAYNEKLFFGSGTQLSVL.

V and J are TRBV13 and TRBJ2-1; TRBD2 agrees at 7 bases. The junction had 10 bases not matched to a gene; V was cut back by 5 bases and J by 6 bases. The CDR3 has 15 residues. Germline loops: CDR1 PRHDT, CDR2 FYEKMQ (reference sequence). The CDR3 nucleotides are TGTGCCAGCAGCCCCAGGGAGGGGCAGAGCAATGAGCAGTTCTTC. Protein: CASSPREGQSNEQFF.

Of note for this clone: The same CDR3 arises from other DNA sequences in this sample as well. The chain combines TRBV5-1 with TRBJ2-5, with D possibly TRBD2 on 5 matching bases. CDR1 and CDR2 from the germline V gene are SGHRS and YFSETQ. The CDR3 runs 13 residues. V was trimmed by 4 bases and J by 1 base, leaving 8 bases between them. The CDR3 coding sequence is TGCGCCAGCAGCCCTGGGAGCCAAGAGACCCAGTACTTC. Translation gives CASSPGSQETQYF.

The table lists this clone with a count of one. This rearrangement joins TRBV18 to TRBJ2-3; TRBD1 might be the D (5 bases). This CDR3 region has 13 residues. V was cut by 8 bases and J by 0 bases, with 9 bases left in between. The germline V gene has CDR1 KGHSH and CDR2 LQKENI. The CDR3 loop reads CASATGSTDTQYF. The CDR3 DNA follows: TGTGCCAGCGCTACAGGAAGCACAGATACGCAGTATTTT.

V usage is TRBV5-1 and J usage is TRBJ2-1; 9 nucleotides align to TRBD2. Germline V lookup: CDR1 SGHRS, CDR2 YFSETQ. Germline trimming cut 4 bases from V and 9 bases from J; bases unmatched to any gene: 11. The CDR3 is made up of 15 amino acids. Here the CDR3 DNA reads TGCGCCAGCAGCGGGACTAGCAGGCCGGGGAGTGAGCAGTTCTTC. It encodes CASSGTSRPGSEQFF.